This T cell receptor beta chain was recorded in a study of T cell repertoires in cytomegalovirus infection. TCRdb fed the reads into MiXCR, producing one record per CDR3 protein. This table holds 450,000 to 650,000 distinct CDR3 sequences, about 25% found once. Germline CDR1 is LNHDA and CDR2 is SQIVND (reference sequence). The V and J ends lost 0 bases and 5 bases respectively, with 13 bases between them. This CDR3 spans 15 amino acids. The sequence came from a human donor in good health (CMV status not recorded). Some clones in this sample may be carry-over from other donors' samples. Specimen: PBMCs. The chain couples TRBV19 to TRBJ2-5; the D gene is possibly TRBD1 (6 bases). This CDR3 is CASSIDLGRGETQYF. The CDR3 nucleotides are TGTGCCAGTAGTATAGATCTGGGCAGGGGCGAGACCCAGTACTTC.